The 25 T cell receptor beta chains below come from one sample, sequenced in a study of T cell responses to AZD1222 COVID-19 vaccine. TCRdb keeps only in-frame clones here, not all; method: immunoSEQ multiplex PCR. The table lists 110,000 to 150,000 clones, under 95% of them singletons, with 1.5% to 2% in the top ten. The starting material was peripheral blood, obtained on day 0 of AZD1222 vaccination. The receptors originated from an adult in good health.

This clone was recorded once. V is TRBV11-3 and J is TRBJ2-1; 8 nucleotides agree with TRBD2. Trimming cost V 0 bases and J 5 bases; bases outside gene matches: 9. The CDR3 is 17 amino acids. CDR1 and CDR2 (germline): SGHNT, YENEEA. CDR3 sequence: CASSLDPPGGPDNEQFF. Here the CDR3 DNA reads TGTGCCAGCAGCTTAGATCCCCCGGGGGGGCCGGACAATGAGCAGTTCTTC.

J is TRBJ2-7 and V is TRBV27; D might be TRBD1 or TRBD2, each matching 5 bases. The CDR3 is made up of 14 amino acids. CDR1 and CDR2 from the germline V gene are MNHEY and SMNVEV (reference sequence). Trimming stripped 2 bases from V and 6 bases from J, with 14 bases between. The CDR3 DNA reads as TGTGCCAGCAGTTTAGGGACCCCGGTTGGCGAGCAGTACTTC. Its translation is CASSLGTPVGEQYF.

This clone was recorded a few times. The chain uses TRBV29-1 and TRBJ1-2, with D perhaps matching TRBD1 (6 bases). The CDR3 extends over 17 amino acids. V dropped 6 bases and J dropped 2 bases, with 25 bases sitting between them. Germline CDR1 reads SQVTM; CDR2 reads ANQGSEA. CDR3 protein: CSVTQYRDTLGNYGYTF. The CDR3 DNA reads TGCAGCGTCACCCAATACCGGGACACCCTAGGCAACTATGGCTACACCTTC.

In this sample, this clone turned up a few times. The chain couples TRBV3-1 (or the pseudogene TRBV3-2) to TRBJ1-2; 8 nucleotides line up with TRBD1. CDR1 is LGHDT, CDR2 YNNKEL, per germline (reference sequence). V gave up 3 bases and J gave up 7 bases; unmatched junction bases: 7. CDR3 length: 14 residues. The CDR3, as DNA: TGTGCCAGCAGCCAGGCCGGACAGGGTTCTGGCTACACCTTC. Translated: CASSQAGQGSGYTF.

This chain joins TRBV11-1 and TRBJ2-7, with 9 bases lining up with TRBD1. The CDR3 consists of 16 residues. In germline, CDR1 is SGHAT, CDR2 FQDESV (reference sequence). Germline trimming cut 5 bases from V and 6 bases from J; bases unmatched to any gene: 14. CDR3 amino acids: CASSRGQGRRRGEQYF. CDR3 in DNA: TGTGCCAGCAGCCGGGGACAGGGCCGGAGGAGGGGCGAGCAGTACTTC.

The chain carries TRBV3-1 (or the pseudogene TRBV3-2) and TRBJ1-5; unclear D gene. CDR3 length: 13 residues. Trimming cost V 1 base and J 7 bases, with 8 bases left between them. The germline V gene has CDR1 LGHDT and CDR2 YNNKEL (reference sequence). CDR3 sequence reads: CASSQGNGQPQHF. The CDR3, as DNA: TGTGCCAGCAGCCAAGGAAATGGACAGCCCCAGCATTTT.

V gene TRBV3-1 (or the pseudogene TRBV3-2) combines with J gene TRBJ2-7, with TRBD1 matching over 9 bases. V shed 0 bases, J shed 1 base, and the junction held 4 bases outside the gene matches. Looked up from germline, CDR1 is LGHDT and CDR2 is YNNKEL (reference sequence). The CDR3 consists of 16 residues. CDR3 sequence reads: CASSQDGTGRSYEQYF. CDR3 coding DNA: TGTGCCAGCAGCCAAGATGGGACAGGGAGGTCCTACGAGCAGTACTTC.

The V call is TRBV5-4, the J call TRBJ1-1; D might be TRBD1 (6 bases). The V end lost 3 bases, the J end lost 3 bases, and 12 bases lay between the germline ends. Germline V gene data show CDR1 as SGHNT and CDR2 as YYREEE (reference sequence). This CDR3 region has 14 residues. The CDR3 is CASSSRTDYTEAFF. The CDR3 DNA sequence: TGTGCCAGCAGCTCCAGGACAGATTACACTGAAGCTTTCTTT.

This chain joins TRBV5-6 and TRBJ2-7, with D hard to call. The length of the CDR3 is 14 residues. Trimming removed 0 bases at V and 0 bases at J, with 7 bases between. Germline CDR1 SGHDT, CDR2 YYEEEE. The CDR3 nucleotides are TGTGCCAGCAGCTTGGAATGGTCCTCCTACGAGCAGTACTTC. Translating gives CASSLEWSSYEQYF.

The J gene is TRBJ2-5, the V gene TRBV7-2; 11 positions agree with TRBD2. The CDR3 runs 16 residues. Trimming at V came to 5 bases and at J to 2 bases, leaving 7 bases not matched to a gene. Germline CDR1 and CDR2: SGHTA and FQGNSA. The CDR3 here is CASSLSTSGAQETQYF. CDR3 DNA sequence: TGTGCCAGCAGCCTATCGACTAGCGGGGCTCAAGAGACCCAGTACTTC.

In this sample, this clone turned up a few times. CDR3 in amino acids: CASSSAEGQGSFYGYTF. In nucleotides, the CDR3 is TGTGCCAGCAGCTCCGCTGAAGGACAGGGTTCTTTCTATGGCTACACCTTC. The chain joins TRBV7-9 to TRBJ1-2; TRBD1 matches 8 bases. CDR1 is SEHNR, CDR2 FQNEAQ, per germline (reference sequence). Trimming at V came to 4 bases and at J to 4 bases, leaving 14 bases not matched to a gene. The CDR3 loop spans 17 amino acids.

This rearrangement joins TRBV5-6 to TRBJ1-1; D gene unclear. Between the trimmed V and J ends, which lost 0 bases and 2 bases, there was a span of 8 bases. Looked up from germline, CDR1 is SGHDT and CDR2 is YYEEEE. The CDR3 consists of 14 residues. CDR3 sequence reads: CASSLDLINTEAFF. In nucleotides, the CDR3 is TGTGCCAGCAGCTTGGATCTCATAAACACTGAAGCTTTCTTT.

The chain carries TRBV2 and TRBJ1-6; 10 bases are a match to TRBD1. CDR1 and CDR2 from the germline V gene are SNHLY and FYNNEI. The V and J ends lost 3 bases and 9 bases, in that order; junction bases with no gene match: 5. This CDR3 spans 15 amino acids. This CDR3 reads CASSEEGDRGSPLHF. CDR3 DNA sequence: TGTGCCAGCAGTGAGGAAGGGGACAGGGGTTCACCCCTCCACTTT.

The sample holds one count of this clone. This chain links TRBV19 with TRBJ1-5, with D unresolved. The length of the CDR3 is 15 residues. V lost 6 bases and J 2 bases, leaving 14 bases between the germline ends. CDR1 is LNHDA, CDR2 SQIVND, per germline (reference sequence). The CDR3 loop reads CASRLEYLRNQPQHF. The CDR3 DNA is TGTGCCAGTAGGTTGGAATACCTCCGCAATCAGCCCCAGCATTTT. Looking up the rest from reference TRBV19 and TRBJ1-5 gives the full variable domain: DGGITQSPKYLFRKEGQNVTLSCEQNLNHDAMYWYRQDPGQGLRLIYYSQIVNDFQKGDIAEGYSVSREKKESFPLTVTSAQKNPTAFYLCASRLEYLRNQPQHFGDGTRLSIL.

The rearrangement uses TRBV29-1 and TRBJ1-4; possibly TRBD1 for D (6 bases). The CDR3 has 13 residues. Deletions cut 5 bases from V and 2 bases from J, with 9 bases between. Germline CDR1 and CDR2: SQVTM and ANQGSEA. The CDR3 bases are TGCAGCGTTTTAGGGGGGACTAATGAAAAACTGTTTTTT. This encodes CSVLGGTNEKLFF.

This rearrangement joins TRBV7-9 to TRBJ2-7; perhaps TRBD1 as D (6 bases). V lost 3 bases and J lost 7, with 10 bases in between. CDR3 length: 12 residues. Germline V gene lookup returns CDR1 SEHNR and CDR2 FQNEAQ (reference sequence). CDR3 in amino acids: CASSFSGEEQYF. The CDR3 DNA sequence: TGTGCCAGCAGCTTTTCAGGGGAAGAGCAGTACTTC.

The J gene is TRBJ2-3, the V gene TRBV6-6; D gene unclear. Germline CDR1 and CDR2: MNHNY and SVGAGI (reference sequence). The CDR3 has 15 residues. V lost 8 bases and J 2 bases, leaving 17 bases between the germline ends. CDR3 in amino acids: CASGARLPYTDTQYF. The CDR3 bases are TGTGCCAGCGGCGCGCGCCTCCCCTACACAGATACGCAGTATTTT.

Turning to this clone: A junction boundary mismatches the germline segment, possibly from a read error. The V and J genes are TRBV7-7 and TRBJ2-1; D is unclear. The CDR3 totals 13 residues. Germline V lookup: CDR1 SSHAT, CDR2 FNYEAQ (reference sequence). DNA for the CDR3: TGTGCTAGCAGCTTAACCCCTAGGGATGAGCAGTTCTTC. It encodes CASSLTPRDEQFF.

The chain is built from TRBV5-6 and TRBJ2-7; 8 nucleotides align to TRBD1. V gave up 4 bases and J gave up 3 bases; unmatched junction bases: 6. CDR1 is SGHDT, CDR2 YYEEEE, per germline. The CDR3 runs 14 residues. CDR3: CASSPTGGFYEQYF. The CDR3 DNA follows: TGTGCCAGCAGCCCCACAGGGGGGTTCTACGAGCAGTACTTC.

The CDR3 sequence is CASSIVGRTYEQYF. Written as DNA, the CDR3 is TGTGCCAGTAGTATAGTTGGCCGGACCTACGAGCAGTACTTC. The genes are TRBV19 and TRBJ2-7; D uncertain. Germline V lookup: CDR1 LNHDA, CDR2 SQIVND (reference sequence). The CDR3 contains 14 residues. V shed 1 base and J shed 2 bases, with 9 bases lying between them. The entire variable domain, with the rest obtained from reference TRBV19 and TRBJ2-7, is as follows: DGGITQSPKYLFRKEGQNVTLSCEQNLNHDAMYWYRQDPGQGLRLIYYSQIVNDFQKGDIAEGYSVSREKKESFPLTVTSAQKNPTAFYLCASSIVGRTYEQYFGPGTRLTVT.

The chain recombines TRBV4-3 with TRBJ1-2; tentative D call: TRBD1 (6 bases). Per the germline V gene, CDR1 is LGHNA and CDR2 is YSLEER. The CDR3 consists of 17 residues. V was pared by 0 bases and J by 4 bases, with 18 bases between. The chain's CDR3 is CASSQDWGTGTVYGYTF. DNA for the CDR3: TGCGCCAGCAGCCAAGATTGGGGAACAGGGACGGTCTATGGCTACACCTTC.

This chain joins TRBV7-9 and TRBJ1-2; D not certain. Trimming shortened V by 7 bases and J by 0 bases, and 12 bases separated the two germline ends. Germline CDR1 and CDR2: SEHNR and FQNEAQ (reference sequence). CDR3 length: 14 amino acids. The chain's CDR3 is CASTHRITNYGYTF. The DNA for the CDR3 is TGTGCCAGCACCCACCGGATTACTAACTATGGCTACACCTTC.

This chain uses TRBV19 with TRBJ2-7, with D unclear. Per the germline V gene, CDR1 is LNHDA and CDR2 is SQIVND (reference sequence). Trimming removed 4 bases from V and 2 bases from J, with 12 bases in between. The length of the CDR3 is 14 residues. The DNA for the CDR3 is TGTGCCAGTAGTACCCAGACCACGACCTACGAGCAGTACTTC. Protein: CASSTQTTTYEQYF.

This chain links TRBV19 with TRBJ1-5, with D unclear. This CDR3 has 10 amino acids. CDR1 is LNHDA and CDR2 is SQIVND in the germline V gene (reference sequence). V lost 11 bases, J lost 7 bases, and 9 bases lay in between. The CDR3 sequence: CAGGWQPQHF. CDR3 nucleotides: TGTGCCGGAGGGTGGCAGCCCCAGCATTTT.

The chain uses TRBV21-1 and TRBJ1-5; the listed D gene, TRBD1, was not tested against the DNA. TRBV21-1 is flagged as a pseudogene. The CDR3 covers 16 residues. This chain's CDR3 is CASSSLGTGLNQPQHF. The CDR3 coding sequence is TGTGCCAGCAGCAGCCTTGGGACAGGGCTCAATCAGCCCCAGCATTTT.